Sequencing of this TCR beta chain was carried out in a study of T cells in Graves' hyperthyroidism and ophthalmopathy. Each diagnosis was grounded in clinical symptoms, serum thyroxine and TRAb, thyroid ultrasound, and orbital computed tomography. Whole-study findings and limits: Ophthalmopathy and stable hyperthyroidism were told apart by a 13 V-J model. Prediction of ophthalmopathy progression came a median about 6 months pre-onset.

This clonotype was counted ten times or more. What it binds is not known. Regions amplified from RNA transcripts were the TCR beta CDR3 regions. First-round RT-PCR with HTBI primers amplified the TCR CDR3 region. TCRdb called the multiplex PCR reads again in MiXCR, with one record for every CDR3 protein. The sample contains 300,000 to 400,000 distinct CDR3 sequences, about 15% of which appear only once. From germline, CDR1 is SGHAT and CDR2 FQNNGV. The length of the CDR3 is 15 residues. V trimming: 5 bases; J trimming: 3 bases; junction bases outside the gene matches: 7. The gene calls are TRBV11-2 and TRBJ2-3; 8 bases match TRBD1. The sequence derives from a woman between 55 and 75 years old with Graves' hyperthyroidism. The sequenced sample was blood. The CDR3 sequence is CASSALRGRTDTQYF. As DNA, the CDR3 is TGTGCCAGCAGCGCGCTCAGGGGGCGGACAGATACGCAGTATTTT.